These 32 T cell receptor beta chains share one sample of origin, sequenced in a study of identifying expanded T cells in peripheral blood. TCRdb's copy holds only in-frame clones and misses some; the assay was immunoSEQ multiplex PCR. Counted here are some 78,000 clones, about 88% occurring once; the ten biggest clones make up 15% to 20%. Sample: blood. These TCRs come from a person between 18 and 70 years old in good health.

V is TRBV14 and J is TRBJ1-1; D unresolved. The V end was cut by 0 bases, the J end by 5 bases, with 7 bases between. In germline, CDR1 is SGHDN, CDR2 FVKESK. The length of the CDR3 is 13 residues. The CDR3 here is CASSQDLGTEAFF. CDR3 coding DNA: TGTGCCAGCAGCCAAGATCTTGGGACTGAAGCTTTCTTT. The full variable domain, in which reference TRBV14 and TRBJ1-1 provide the parts outside the CDR3, is EAGVTQFPSHSVIEKGQTVTLRCDPISGHDNLYWYRRVMGKEIKFLLHFVKESKQDESGMPNNRFLAERTGGTYSTLKVQPAELEDSGVYFCASSQDLGTEAFFGQGTRLTVV.

The J gene is TRBJ1-2, the V gene TRBV5-1, with D uncertain. Germline values: CDR1 SGHRS, CDR2 YFSETQ. Trimming took off 7 bases at V and 2 bases at J, with 15 bases between the two ends. The CDR3 has 14 amino acids. The CDR3 bases are TGCGCCAGCGCGGTGGGCATAGGAAACTATGGCTACACCTTC. Translation: CASAVGIGNYGYTF.

This rearrangement joins TRBV6-6 to TRBJ2-5, with D possibly TRBD1 on 5 matching bases. The CDR3 has 12 amino acids. Looked up from germline, CDR1 is MNHNY and CDR2 is SVGAGI (reference sequence). Trimming pared 8 bases from V and 2 bases from J, leaving 9 bases between. CDR3: CASLTEQETQYF. CDR3 sequence (DNA): TGTGCCAGCTTGACAGAGCAAGAGACCCAGTACTTC.

The chain carries TRBV5-1 and TRBJ2-3, with 11 bases lining up with TRBD1. From germline, CDR1 is SGHRS and CDR2 YFSETQ. There are 16 residues in the CDR3. Trimming removed 0 bases from V and 5 bases from J; junction bases left unmatched: 5. CDR3 DNA: TGCGCCAGCAGCTTGGAGGACAGGGGGCTTGGAGATACGCAGTATTTT. Protein: CASSLEDRGLGDTQYF. Looking up the rest from reference TRBV5-1 and TRBJ2-3 gives the full variable domain: KAGVTQTPRYLIKTRGQQVTLSCSPISGHRSVSWYQQTPGQGLQFLFEYFSETQRNKGNFPGRFSGRQFSNSRSEMNVSTLELGDSALYLCASSLEDRGLGDTQYFGPGTRLTVL.

The V gene is TRBV7-9, the J gene TRBJ2-3, with TRBD1 matching over 8 bases. The CDR3 runs 15 residues. V lost 1 base, J lost 7 bases, and 7 bases stayed unmatched. CDR1 SEHNR and CDR2 FQNEAQ come from the germline V gene (reference sequence). The CDR3 nucleotides are TGTGCCAGCAGCTTAGGTCAGGGGGCGAATAATACGCAGTATTTT. Translated: CASSLGQGANNTQYF.

This clone was recorded only once. The CDR3 bases are TGCGCCAGCAGCTTGGGGTACGGGGACTACAATGAGCAGTTCTTC. This translates into CASSLGYGDYNEQFF. The chain has TRBV5-1 and TRBJ2-1; maybe TRBD2 (5 bases). The V gene's germline CDR1 is SGHRS and CDR2 YFSETQ. The CDR3 totals 15 residues. V was trimmed by 0 bases and J by 3 bases, leaving 10 bases between them.

The rearrangement links TRBV7-8 to TRBJ2-7; a possible D gene is TRBD1 (6 bases). The germline gives CDR1 SGHVS, CDR2 FQNEAQ. V lost 5 bases, J lost 1 base, and 18 bases lay in between. This CDR3 is built from 16 residues. In DNA form, the CDR3 reads TGTGCCAGCAGCCCCATCGTGGCAGGGGTATCCTACGAGCAGTACTTC. It yields the protein CASSPIVAGVSYEQYF.

The V and J genes are TRBV7-2 and TRBJ2-7; D uncertain. The V and J ends lost 4 bases and 7 bases respectively, with 8 bases between them. Per germline, CDR1 SGHTA and CDR2 FQGNSA. The CDR3 runs to 11 residues. CDR3 region: CASSSRGEQYF. CDR3 in DNA: TGTGCCAGCAGCTCCCGTGGGGAGCAGTACTTC.

The V call is TRBV7-2, the J call TRBJ2-7; 8 bases line up with TRBD2. The CDR3 extends over 17 amino acids. Germline CDR1 reads SGHTA; CDR2 reads FQGNSA. J was trimmed by 2 bases and V by 1 base; bases with no gene match: 10. The CDR3 coding sequence is TGTGCCAGCAGCTTAGAGTATAGCGGGGTCCCTCCCTACGAGCAGTACTTC. Protein: CASSLEYSGVPPYEQYF.

The chain uses TRBV5-1 and TRBJ2-5, with 7 positions matching TRBD2. CDR3 length equals 15 residues. Unmatched junction bases numbered 3, after V lost 1 base and J lost 0 bases. Germline lookup yields CDR1 SGHRS and CDR2 YFSETQ. DNA for the CDR3: TGCGCCAGCAGCTTGAGCGGGGTAAACCAAGAGACCCAGTACTTC. As protein: CASSLSGVNQETQYF.

The chain has TRBV7-9 and TRBJ1-2; D gene unclear. The CDR3 length is 14 residues. Germline V CDR1 and CDR2: SEHNR, FQNEAQ (reference sequence). The V gene lost 5 bases and the J gene lost 6 bases, with 16 bases spanning the gap. The CDR3 spells CASSPNPIGDGYTF. The CDR3 DNA is TGTGCCAGCAGCCCGAACCCCATCGGAGATGGCTACACCTTC.

The genes are TRBV9 and TRBJ1-6; no clear D. The CDR3 has 17 residues. V lost 1 base and J 0 bases, leaving 11 bases between the germline ends. In germline, CDR1 is SGDLS, CDR2 YYNGEE. The CDR3 sequence: CASSVSGSGSYNSPLHF. The CDR3 DNA follows: TGTGCCAGCAGCGTAAGTGGCAGTGGCTCCTATAATTCACCCCTCCACTTT.

The chain joins TRBV5-8 to TRBJ1-4; 7 positions match TRBD1. The CDR3 consists of 15 residues. Germline V gives CDR1 SGHTS, CDR2 YDEGEE. V shed 6 bases, J shed 2 bases, and the junction held 7 bases outside the gene matches. The CDR3 loop is CASKRTGVTNEKLFF. CDR3 DNA: TGTGCCAGCAAGAGAACAGGGGTGACTAATGAAAAACTGTTTTTT.

The V call is TRBV30, the J call TRBJ2-1, with D hard to call. Germline V gives CDR1 GTSNPN, CDR2 SVGIG (reference sequence). The CDR3 is 11 residues long. Trimming removed 7 bases from V and 6 bases from J, with 10 bases in between. CDR3 in amino acids: CASQHSNEQFF. Here the CDR3 DNA reads TGTGCCTCGCAACACAGCAATGAGCAGTTCTTC.

This clone appeared once. J is TRBJ1-5 and V is TRBV6-5; TRBD1 agrees at 8 bases. In germline, CDR1 is MNHEY, CDR2 SVGAGI. Trimming took 4 bases from V and 7 from J; bases not matched to a gene: 6. This CDR3 region has 14 residues. CDR3 region: CASSSSTGDQPQHF. CDR3 sequence (DNA): TGTGCCAGCAGTTCCTCGACAGGGGACCAGCCCCAGCATTTT.

V usage is TRBV29-1 and J usage is TRBJ1-2; TRBD1 matches at 10 bases. This CDR3 comprises 14 residues. Germline trimming cut 6 bases from V and 8 bases from J; bases unmatched to any gene: 12. Germline V gene sequence: CDR1 SQVTM, CDR2 ANQGSEA. For the CDR3, the DNA is TGCAGCGTCGGCCGGGACAGGGGCCCGGAGGGCTACACCTTC. Translation gives CSVGRDRGPEGYTF.

The rearrangement uses TRBV19 and TRBJ2-1; D unclear. The CDR3 sequence is 14 residues long. Germline CDR1 reads LNHDA; CDR2 reads SQIVND (reference sequence). Between the trimmed V and J ends, which lost 4 bases and 9 bases, there was a span of 16 bases. For the CDR3, the DNA is TGTGCCAGTAGTAATTTCGGTGATTTTAGTGAGCAGTTCTTC. Residues: CASSNFGDFSEQFF.

This clone was counted only a few times. The chain employs TRBV6-1 and TRBJ1-4; D gene unclear. CDR1 and CDR2 (germline): MNHNS, SASEGT. This CDR3 is built from 11 residues. V lost 2 bases to trimming and J lost 8 bases, with 3 bases between them. The CDR3 bases are TGTGCCAGCAGTGAACGGGAAAAACTGTTTTTT. Amino acid sequence: CASSEREKLFF.

The DNA of the CDR3 is TGTGCCAGCAGCTTGGGGGGCACAGGGGACTACGAGCAGTACTTC. This codes for CASSLGGTGDYEQYF. The J gene is TRBJ2-7, the V gene TRBV5-4; 7 bases fit TRBD1. The CDR3 consists of 15 residues. Germline V gene sequence: CDR1 SGHNT, CDR2 YYREEE (reference sequence). V dropped 0 bases and J dropped 3; count of bases not matched to a gene: 6.

CDR3 region: CASSSLAGGESEQFF. Here the CDR3 DNA reads TGTGCCAGCAGCTCACTAGCGGGGGGGGAGTCTGAGCAGTTCTTC. The rearrangement uses TRBV7-2 and TRBJ2-1; the match to TRBD2 covers 13 bases. J was trimmed by 9 bases and V by 4 bases; bases with no gene match: 6. CDR1 SGHTA and CDR2 FQGNSA come from the germline V gene. The CDR3 totals 15 residues.

The rearrangement uses TRBV4-3 and TRBJ2-3; 8 bases align to TRBD2. The V gene end was trimmed by 4 bases and the J gene end by 9 bases; junction bases not matched to a gene: 6. Germline loops: CDR1 LGHNA, CDR2 YSLEER. This CDR3 comprises 13 residues. Here the CDR3 DNA reads TGCGCCAGCAGCCCTCCGGGGGGGCGCACGCAGTATTTT. Amino acids: CASSPPGGRTQYF.

The V call is TRBV11-2, the J call TRBJ1-5; D is unresolved. The CDR3 is 12 amino acids. The V gene lost 8 bases and the J gene lost 3 bases, with 8 bases spanning the gap. Germline CDR1 and CDR2: SGHAT and FQNNGV. This CDR3 reads CASGEFNQPQHF. CDR3 sequence (DNA): TGTGCCAGCGGGGAGTTCAATCAGCCCCAGCATTTT. The entire variable domain, with the rest obtained from reference TRBV11-2 and TRBJ1-5, is as follows: EAGVAQSPRYKIIEKRQSVAFWCNPISGHATLYWYQQILGQGPKLLIQFQNNGVVDDSQLPKDRFSAERLKGVDSTLKIQPAKLEDSAVYLCASGEFNQPQHFGDGTRLSIL.

The chain recombines TRBV19 with TRBJ1-5; D is unclear. Per germline, CDR1 LNHDA and CDR2 SQIVND (reference sequence). The CDR3 totals 13 residues. Trimming stripped 6 bases from V and 3 bases from J, with 9 bases between. DNA of the CDR3: TGTGCCAGTAGATGGGGTGTCAATCAGCCCCAGCATTTT. It is translated as CASRWGVNQPQHF.

The chain couples TRBV4-1 to TRBJ2-5, with D maybe TRBD1 (6 bases). From germline, CDR1 is MGHRA and CDR2 YSYEKL. This CDR3 comprises 16 residues. V shed 2 bases and J shed 5 bases, with 18 bases lying between them. Here the CDR3 reads CASSQRKTTGSETQYF. The CDR3 DNA sequence: TGCGCCAGCAGCCAAAGAAAAACCACAGGGTCGGAGACCCAGTACTTC.

The chain has TRBV7-9 and TRBJ1-1; the D gene is possibly TRBD1 (5 bases). Germline CDR1 SEHNR, CDR2 FQNEAQ (reference sequence). The CDR3 runs 17 residues. With 5 bases removed from V and 2 bases from J, the gap between germline ends came to 21 bases. The CDR3 region is CASSPGLNRRINTEAFF. The DNA of the CDR3 is TGTGCCAGCAGCCCCGGGCTTAACAGGCGGATAAACACTGAAGCTTTCTTT.

V and J are TRBV4-2 and TRBJ2-1, with D possibly matching TRBD1 (6 bases). In germline, CDR1 is LGHNA, CDR2 YNFKEQ. Trimming cost V 5 bases and J 0 bases, with 14 bases left between them. This CDR3 is built from 16 residues. Here the CDR3 reads CASSLVGGSSYNEQFF. CDR3 nucleotide sequence: TGTGCCAGCAGCTTAGTTGGGGGCTCCTCCTACAATGAGCAGTTCTTC.

The rearrangement joins TRBV2 to TRBJ2-5, with D unresolved. The CDR3 loop spans 11 amino acids. Germline assignment: CDR1 SNHLY and CDR2 FYNNEI. V lost 5 bases, J lost 4 bases, and 5 bases lay in between. CDR3 in amino acids: CASSWGETQYF. In DNA form, the CDR3 reads TGTGCCAGCAGTTGGGGAGAGACCCAGTACTTC.

The CDR3 is CASSLGGPGRETQYF. The CDR3 DNA reads as TGTGCCAGCAGCTTAGGTGGGCCGGGCCGGGAGACCCAGTACTTC. J is TRBJ2-5 and V is TRBV7-2; D is undetermined. The CDR3 length is 15 residues. V lost 1 base and J lost 5, with 14 bases in between. The germline gives CDR1 SGHTA, CDR2 FQGNSA.

The J gene is TRBJ1-2, the V gene TRBV7-2; 7 bases are shared with TRBD1. After removal of 1 base from V and 4 bases from J, the junction contained 3 bases not matched to a gene. This CDR3 is 14 amino acids long. Germline CDR1 and CDR2: SGHTA and FQGNSA. The CDR3 nucleotides are TGTGCCAGCAGCTTAGGACAGGGCACCTATGGCTACACCTTC. This gives the protein CASSLGQGTYGYTF.

The V and J genes are TRBV11-2 and TRBJ1-1; possibly TRBD1 for D (5 bases). This CDR3 comprises 14 residues. Germline V lookup: CDR1 SGHAT, CDR2 FQNNGV. Trimming took off 1 base at V and 1 base at J, with 7 bases between the two ends. This CDR3 reads CASSLGRENTEAFF. The CDR3 DNA is TGTGCCAGCAGCTTAGGCAGGGAGAACACTGAAGCTTTCTTT. The entire variable domain, with the rest obtained from reference TRBV11-2 and TRBJ1-1, is as follows: EAGVAQSPRYKIIEKRQSVAFWCNPISGHATLYWYQQILGQGPKLLIQFQNNGVVDDSQLPKDRFSAERLKGVDSTLKIQPAKLEDSAVYLCASSLGRENTEAFFGQGTRLTVV.

This clone was observed once. The chain recombines TRBV20-1 with TRBJ2-7; perhaps TRBD1 as D (5 bases). CDR1 is DFQATT, CDR2 SNEGSKA, per germline (reference sequence). The CDR3 loop spans 11 amino acids. With 7 bases removed from V and 4 bases from J, the gap between germline ends came to 11 bases. The CDR3 loop reads CSVGQSYEQYF. The DNA of the CDR3 is TGCAGTGTTGGACAATCGTACGAGCAGTACTTC.

The gene calls are TRBV5-1 and TRBJ2-3; TRBD1 might be the D (6 bases). The germline V gene has CDR1 SGHRS and CDR2 YFSETQ. This CDR3 region has 14 residues. Trimming took 0 bases from V and 2 from J, leaving 7 bases between them. Here the CDR3 DNA reads TGCGCCAGCAGCTTGGGGGGACACACAGATACGCAGTATTTT. Residues: CASSLGGHTDTQYF.